This is a list of T cell receptor beta chains from one sample in a study of lymphopenia after photon versus proton radiotherapy. Using immunoSEQ multiplex PCR, the repertoire was profiled, and TCRdb retains in-frame clones only, with some absent. The data show some 20,000 clones, around nine tenths seen once. Sequenced here: peripheral blood, sampled from a patient treated with photon-based radiotherapy. Receptors were obtained from a man in his 60s with pancreatic cancer. CDR3s include the opening cysteine and the closing phenylalanine or tryptophan. A D gene is named only where the DNA matches it firmly. A clone size is listed for some rows: how often the clone was seen (once, few, many), or a class if it is expanded.

d_gene: .; v_gene: TRBV6-5; j_gene: TRBJ1-2; abundance: once; CDR3nt: TGTGCCAGCAGTTACAAAGGAGGGGTCTATGGCTACACCTTC; CDR3aa: CASSYKGGVYGYTF
d_gene: .; v_gene: TRBV9; j_gene: TRBJ2-5; abundance: .; CDR3nt: TGTGCCAGCAGCGCCAGGGTAGGGGACCAAGAGACCCAGTACTTC; CDR3aa: CASSARVGDQETQYF
d_gene: TRBD1; v_gene: TRBV5-4; j_gene: TRBJ1-1; abundance: .; CDR3nt: TGTGCCAGCAGCTTGTTAGGGGGCCTAGGTGACGCTGAAGCTTTCTTT; CDR3aa: CASSLLGGLGDAEAFF
d_gene: .; v_gene: TRBV5-1; j_gene: TRBJ2-1; abundance: .; CDR3nt: TGCGCCAGCAGCTTGGCTAGCCCGAACTACAATGAGCAGTTCTTC; CDR3aa: CASSLASPNYNEQFF
d_gene: TRBD1; v_gene: TRBV29-1; j_gene: TRBJ2-1; abundance: .; CDR3nt: TGCAGCGTCCCCGGGACAGGGACTCCTGAGCAGTTCTTC; CDR3aa: CSVPGTGTPEQFF
d_gene: TRBD1; v_gene: TRBV12-5; j_gene: TRBJ2-7; abundance: .; CDR3nt: TGTGCTAGTGGTCGACAGGGTCTCGGGGAGCAGTACTTC; CDR3aa: CASGRQGLGEQYF
d_gene: TRBD1; v_gene: TRBV30; j_gene: TRBJ1-2; abundance: .; CDR3nt: TGTGCCTGGAGTCCCCCAGGGGGGCAGTTTTATGGCTACACCTTC; CDR3aa: CAWSPPGGQFYGYTF
d_gene: .; v_gene: TRBV4-3; j_gene: TRBJ1-2; abundance: .; CDR3nt: TGCGCCAGCAGCCAAGAGGTCGGGGCCCTAGGCTACACCTTC; CDR3aa: CASSQEVGALGYTF
d_gene: .; v_gene: TRBV19; j_gene: TRBJ2-5; abundance: .; CDR3nt: TGTGCCAGTAGTATTTCTCGCGCTCAAGAGACCCAGTACTTC; CDR3aa: CASSISRAQETQYF
d_gene: .; v_gene: TRBV5-1; j_gene: TRBJ2-1; abundance: .; CDR3nt: TGCGCCAGCAGCTTGGTTAGAAACGATTACAATGAGCAGTTCTTC; CDR3aa: CASSLVRNDYNEQFF
d_gene: .; v_gene: TRBV5-4; j_gene: TRBJ1-5; abundance: .; CDR3nt: TGTGCCAGCAGCTTAGGGGGGACTAGCGATCAGCCCCAGCATTTT; CDR3aa: CASSLGGTSDQPQHF
d_gene: TRBD1; v_gene: TRBV28; j_gene: TRBJ2-5; abundance: .; CDR3nt: TGTGCCAGCTTGGACAGGTTCCAAGAGACCCAGTACTTC; CDR3aa: CASLDRFQETQYF
d_gene: .; v_gene: TRBV2; j_gene: TRBJ2-2; abundance: .; CDR3nt: TGTGCCAGCAGAGCAGACAGGACCGGGGAGCTGTTTTTT; CDR3aa: CASRADRTGELFF
d_gene: TRBD1; v_gene: TRBV5-1; j_gene: TRBJ2-7; abundance: .; CDR3nt: TGCGCCAGCAGCTTGACCCGGGACAGGGAGTACTTC; CDR3aa: CASSLTRDREYF
d_gene: TRBD2; v_gene: TRBV19; j_gene: TRBJ2-4; abundance: .; CDR3nt: TGTGCCAGTAGTTCAACTCTAGCGGGGGGAGCCCTAGCCAAAAACATTCAGTACTTC; CDR3aa: CASSSTLAGGALAKNIQYF
d_gene: .; v_gene: TRBV30; j_gene: TRBJ2-5; abundance: .; CDR3nt: TGTGCCTGGCGAGGGGAGAACCAAGAGACCCAGTACTTC; CDR3aa: CAWRGENQETQYF
d_gene: .; v_gene: TRBV6-5; j_gene: TRBJ1-2; abundance: .; CDR3nt: TGTGCCAGCAGTTACTCAGCAGGATGGGGCTACACCTTC; CDR3aa: CASSYSAGWGYTF
d_gene: TRBD1; v_gene: TRBV6-6; j_gene: TRBJ2-7; abundance: .; CDR3nt: TGTGCCAGCAGTTCCAGGGGGTATCACTCCTACGAGCAGTACTTC; CDR3aa: CASSSRGYHSYEQYF
d_gene: TRBD2; v_gene: TRBV19; j_gene: TRBJ2-3; abundance: .; CDR3nt: TGTGCCAGTAGTATCATCAGCGGGGGACGACATACGCAGTATTTT; CDR3aa: CASSIISGGRHTQYF
d_gene: .; v_gene: TRBV19; j_gene: TRBJ1-4; abundance: once; CDR3nt: TGTGCCAGTAGTGAACAGGGCTCAACTAATGAAAAACTGTTTTTT; CDR3aa: CASSEQGSTNEKLFF
d_gene: TRBD1; v_gene: TRBV6-1; j_gene: TRBJ1-1; abundance: .; CDR3nt: TGTGCCAGCACCCAGACAGGGGCAACTGAAGCTTTCTTT; CDR3aa: CASTQTGATEAFF
d_gene: .; v_gene: TRBV6-6; j_gene: TRBJ2-5; abundance: few; CDR3nt: TGTGCCAGCAGCCCCCGCCGGGAGACCCAGTACTTC; CDR3aa: CASSPRRETQYF
d_gene: .; v_gene: TRBV11-2; j_gene: TRBJ2-7; abundance: .; CDR3nt: TGTGCCAGCAGCCCGACGAGTCGATCGGGGTCTTTTTTTGGGCACGAGCAGTACTTC; CDR3aa: CASSPTSRSGSFFGHEQYF
d_gene: .; v_gene: TRBV7-8; j_gene: TRBJ1-5; abundance: .; CDR3nt: TGTGCCAGCAGCTTATGGTCGGCGGGTATAGCCAATCAGCCCCAGCATTTT; CDR3aa: CASSLWSAGIANQPQHF
d_gene: .; v_gene: TRBV27; j_gene: TRBJ2-7; abundance: .; CDR3nt: TGTGCCAGCAGTCTAGGGACTCTGGGATTCGAGCAGTACTTC; CDR3aa: CASSLGTLGFEQYF
d_gene: .; v_gene: TRBV30; j_gene: TRBJ1-2; abundance: once; CDR3nt: TGTGCCTGGAGTGACAGAGGAAACTATGGCTACACCTTC; CDR3aa: CAWSDRGNYGYTF
d_gene: TRBD1; v_gene: TRBV5-1; j_gene: TRBJ2-1; abundance: .; CDR3nt: TGCGCCAGCGGCAGACAGGGCTACAATGAGCAGTTCTTC; CDR3aa: CASGRQGYNEQFF
d_gene: .; v_gene: TRBV14; j_gene: TRBJ1-2; abundance: .; CDR3nt: TGTGCCAGCAGCCAAGATAAAAGGACAGTGGACTATGGCTACACCTTC; CDR3aa: CASSQDKRTVDYGYTF
d_gene: .; v_gene: TRBV5-4; j_gene: TRBJ2-1; abundance: .; CDR3nt: TGTGCCAGCAGCACACGACGGGGGGCCTTCTACAATGAGCAGTTCTTC; CDR3aa: CASSTRRGAFYNEQFF
d_gene: .; v_gene: TRBV29-1; j_gene: TRBJ1-2; abundance: .; CDR3nt: TGCAGCGTTCTATACTATGGCTACACCTTC; CDR3aa: CSVLYYGYTF
d_gene: .; v_gene: TRBV30; j_gene: TRBJ1-2; abundance: .; CDR3nt: TGTGCCTGGAGTGTGCAGGGGTTCTATGGCTACACCTTC; CDR3aa: CAWSVQGFYGYTF
d_gene: .; v_gene: TRBV5-3; j_gene: TRBJ2-7; abundance: .; CDR3nt: TGTGCCAGCAGCTTGCGGGCAGGCTACGAGCAGTACTTC; CDR3aa: CASSLRAGYEQYF
d_gene: .; v_gene: TRBV6-1; j_gene: TRBJ2-7; abundance: .; CDR3nt: TGTGCCAGCAGTTGGGTCGGGACGGGCGCCTACGAGCAGTACTTC; CDR3aa: CASSWVGTGAYEQYF
d_gene: .; v_gene: TRBV28; j_gene: TRBJ1-6; abundance: .; CDR3nt: TGTGCCAGCAACCAAGCAAATAATTCACCCCTCCACTTT; CDR3aa: CASNQANNSPLHF
d_gene: .; v_gene: TRBV9; j_gene: TRBJ1-2; abundance: once; CDR3nt: TGTGCCAGCACGCGGGAGGCTAACTATGGCTACACCTTC; CDR3aa: CASTREANYGYTF
d_gene: .; v_gene: TRBV30; j_gene: TRBJ2-1; abundance: .; CDR3nt: TGTGCCTGGAACGAGGTCATCAGGTTCTTC; CDR3aa: CAWNEVIRFF
d_gene: TRBD1; v_gene: TRBV4-2; j_gene: TRBJ1-5; abundance: .; CDR3nt: TGTGCCAGCAGCCGCGGACAGGGCAATCAGCCCCAGCATTTT; CDR3aa: CASSRGQGNQPQHF
d_gene: TRBD1; v_gene: TRBV7-9; j_gene: TRBJ1-6; abundance: .; CDR3nt: TGTGCCAGCAGCCGTATAGGACAGGGTAAAAATTCACCCCTCCACTTT; CDR3aa: CASSRIGQGKNSPLHF
d_gene: TRBD2; v_gene: TRBV18; j_gene: TRBJ2-1; abundance: once; CDR3nt: TGTGCCAGCTCACCTCCCGGCCTAGCGGGGGGAAGCTCCTACAATGAGCAGTTCTTC; CDR3aa: CASSPPGLAGGSSYNEQFF